Below are 21 T cell receptor beta chains sequenced from a single sample in a study of blood T cells in healthy people across ages. For the second PCR, which ran for 7 to 11 cycles, a sample-barcoded 5' primer and a J-beta primer mix were used. TCRdb independently ran MiXCR on the 5' RACE reads; one entry per CDR3 protein. The sample lists 550,000 to 600,000 distinct CDR3 sequences, 27% seen once, with 18% in the top ten. The sample consisted of blood. Source of these receptors: a woman in her 70s in good health.

V is TRBV2 and J is TRBJ2-5; 7 bases line up with TRBD2. V shed 8 bases, J shed 3 bases, and the junction held 0 bases outside the gene matches. This CDR3 has 11 residues. Germline CDR1 reads SNHLY; CDR2 reads FYNNEI. The CDR3 region is CASGGEETQYF. The CDR3 DNA is TGTGCCAGCGGGGGGGAAGAGACCCAGTACTTC.

This clonotype has a handful of counts. The chain uses TRBV20-1 and TRBJ2-3, with D possibly matching TRBD1 (6 bases). The CDR3 covers 15 residues. Per the germline V gene, CDR1 is DFQATT and CDR2 is SNEGSKA (reference sequence). Trimming took 0 bases from V and 3 from J, leaving 13 bases between them. For the CDR3, the DNA is TGCAGTGCTAGAGATCAGGGGACGCTGACAGATACGCAGTATTTT. Translating gives CSARDQGTLTDTQYF.

The table lists this clonotype with many counts. V and J are TRBV7-2 and TRBJ2-7, with D maybe TRBD1 (5 bases). The germline gives CDR1 SGHTA, CDR2 FQGNSA. The CDR3 consists of 14 residues. Trimming removed 2 bases from V and 0 bases from J, with 8 bases in between. CDR3 sequence: CASSLITGSYEQYF. The CDR3 region has the DNA TGTGCCAGCAGCTTAATTACAGGCTCCTACGAGCAGTACTTC.

This clonotype was counted only a few times. The chain carries TRBV5-6 and TRBJ2-2; no clear D gene. Looked up from germline, CDR1 is SGHDT and CDR2 is YYEEEE. The V gene lost 1 base and the J gene lost 2 bases, with 6 bases spanning the gap. This CDR3 spans 14 amino acids. CDR3 bases: TGTGCCAGCAGCTTGCCAGGAAACACCGGGGAGCTGTTTTTT. Translated: CASSLPGNTGELFF.

The chain links TRBV27 to TRBJ2-5, with D tentatively TRBD1 (5 bases). Germline V gene data show CDR1 as MNHEY and CDR2 as SMNVEV (reference sequence). The V end lost 5 bases, the J end lost 5 bases, and 15 bases lay between the germline ends. The CDR3 is made up of 14 amino acids. CDR3 in amino acids: CASSTTRARETQYF. The CDR3 DNA sequence: TGTGCCAGCAGTACTACCAGGGCCAGGGAGACCCAGTACTTC.

The V call is TRBV5-1, the J call TRBJ1-1; 9 nucleotides align to TRBD1. The CDR3 is 15 amino acids. The trim removed 5 bases at V and 8 bases at J, leaving 13 bases unmatched. The germline gives CDR1 SGHRS, CDR2 YFSETQ. CDR3 residues: CASRVLTGGMAEAFF. The DNA for the CDR3 is TGCGCCAGCAGGGTTCTGACAGGGGGTATGGCGGAAGCTTTCTTT.

The V and J genes are TRBV3-1 and TRBJ2-6; D gene uncertain. The V end lost 4 bases, the J end lost 0 bases, and 4 bases lay between the germline ends. Germline lookup yields CDR1 LGHDT and CDR2 YNNKEL (reference sequence). The CDR3 consists of 14 residues. The CDR3 DNA is TGTGCCAGCAGCCGATTCTCTGGGGCCAACGTCCTGACTTTC. Encoded protein: CASSRFSGANVLTF.

This clonotype was detected a few times. This sequence joins TRBV4-3 and TRBJ2-7; D is unresolved. Trimming left V 2 bases short and J 0 bases short, with 11 bases between. Germline values: CDR1 LGHNA, CDR2 YSLEER. The length of the CDR3 is 15 residues. The chain's CDR3 is CASSQRAQGSYEQYF. In nucleotides, the CDR3 is TGCGCCAGCAGCCAACGGGCACAAGGCTCCTACGAGCAGTACTTC.

This clonotype turned up a few times. This chain's CDR3 is CASQETDTQYF. The CDR3 nucleotides read TGCGCCAGCCAAGAAACAGATACGCAGTATTTT. The chain joins TRBV5-1 to TRBJ2-3; D is uncertain. Germline V gene lookup returns CDR1 SGHRS and CDR2 YFSETQ. Trimming took 7 bases from V and 3 from J, leaving 6 bases between them. The CDR3 is 11 amino acids.

This clonotype was observed a few times. J is TRBJ1-3 and V is TRBV12-3 or TRBV12-4; possible D gene TRBD1, 6 bases. Trimming left V 3 bases short and J 7 bases short, with 16 bases between. The CDR3 sequence is 15 residues long. The CDR3 loop is CASSFRGSTGNTIYF. The CDR3 DNA is TGTGCCAGCAGTTTCCGCGGATCGACAGGCAACACCATATATTTT.

J is TRBJ2-1 and V is TRBV4-2; 10 bases line up with TRBD2. V gave up 0 bases and J gave up 7 bases; unmatched junction bases: 6. In germline, CDR1 is LGHNA, CDR2 YNFKEQ. This CDR3 contains 16 residues. The chain's CDR3 is CASSQEGAGGQNEQFF. The DNA for the CDR3 is TGTGCCAGCAGCCAAGAAGGAGCGGGAGGGCAAAATGAGCAGTTCTTC.

This clonotype was counted a few times. This rearrangement joins TRBV20-1 to TRBJ1-5, with 9 bases identical to TRBD1. In germline, CDR1 is DFQATT, CDR2 SNEGSKA (reference sequence). There are 14 residues in the CDR3. V lost 4 bases, J lost 7 bases, and 8 bases stayed unmatched. In nucleotides, the CDR3 is TGCAGTGCTACCCAACAGGGGGCCGGGCAGCCCCAGCATTTT. Translated, it gives CSATQQGAGQPQHF.

This clonotype has more than one count but fewer than ten. V usage is TRBV4-2 and J usage is TRBJ2-4; 7 positions agree with TRBD2. V was pared by 0 bases and J by 8 bases, with 16 bases of the junction left unmatched. This CDR3 spans 18 amino acids. Germline CDR1 is LGHNA and CDR2 is YNFKEQ. CDR3: CASSQEQEGSGHLDIQYF. The CDR3 bases are TGTGCCAGCAGCCAAGAGCAGGAGGGTAGCGGGCATTTAGACATTCAGTACTTC.

This sequence joins TRBV7-2 and TRBJ2-5, with 9 nucleotides matching TRBD2. Germline CDR1 SGHTA, CDR2 FQGNSA. With 0 bases clipped from V and 4 bases from J, the junction kept 6 bases outside the gene matches. The CDR3 runs to 16 residues. CDR3 residues: CASSLAHSGGLETQYF. The CDR3 coding sequence is TGTGCCAGCAGCTTAGCGCATAGCGGGGGTCTAGAGACCCAGTACTTC.

This clonotype was counted only a few times. The chain uses TRBV7-9 and TRBJ2-2; D is possibly TRBD1 or TRBD2 (5 bases each). Germline V gene lookup returns CDR1 SEHNR and CDR2 FQNEAQ (reference sequence). The V end was cut by 5 bases, the J end by 0 bases, with 16 bases between. CDR3 length: 17 amino acids. The CDR3 DNA is TGTGCCAGCAGCCAGCCCCCGGGGACCGCGAACACCGGGGAGCTGTTTTTT. This gives the protein CASSQPPGTANTGELFF.

A few counts support this clonotype. V is TRBV18 and J is TRBJ2-3; D not certain. V shed 3 bases and J shed 0 bases, with 7 bases lying between them. CDR1 is KGHSH, CDR2 LQKENI, per germline. This CDR3 contains 14 residues. The CDR3 sequence: CASSPLDSTDTQYF. The CDR3 region has the DNA TGTGCCAGCTCACCGTTAGACAGCACAGATACGCAGTATTTT.

This clonotype was observed a handful of times. This chain uses TRBV4-3 with TRBJ1-1, with 8 bases fitting TRBD1. V trimming: 7 bases; J trimming: 6 bases; junction bases outside the gene matches: 7. The CDR3 spans 13 residues. Germline V CDR1 and CDR2: LGHNA, YSLEER. In DNA, the CDR3 is TGCGCCAGCACCGGGACAGGAAGGGCTGAAGCTTTCTTT. As protein: CASTGTGRAEAFF.

CDR3 amino acids: CASSRREGSTGELFF. The CDR3 DNA reads TGTGCCAGCAGCCGAAGGGAGGGGAGCACCGGGGAGCTGTTTTTT. The chain uses TRBV6-1 and TRBJ2-2, with 7 bases matching TRBD2. Germline V CDR1 and CDR2: MNHNS, SASEGT. The CDR3 sequence is 15 residues long. V trimming: 6 bases; J trimming: 4 bases; junction bases outside the gene matches: 8.

This clonotype was observed a few times. The chain joins TRBV14 to TRBJ2-2; a possible D gene is TRBD1 (6 bases). Germline CDR1 SGHDN, CDR2 FVKESK. The CDR3 sequence is 17 residues long. The V gene lost 3 bases and the J gene lost 0 bases, with 14 bases spanning the gap. As DNA, the CDR3 is TGTGCCAGCAGCCAGGAGACAGGACACCCGAACACCGGGGAGCTGTTTTTT. This translates into CASSQETGHPNTGELFF.

This clonotype was seen a handful of times. The CDR3 loop reads CASSRLTSGGGQETQYF. The CDR3 DNA reads as TGTGCCAGCAGCCGCCTAACTAGCGGGGGGGGACAAGAGACCCAGTACTTC. The rearrangement uses TRBV11-2 and TRBJ2-5, with TRBD2 matching 13 bases. Germline loops: CDR1 SGHAT, CDR2 FQNNGV. Trimming cost V 5 bases and J 2 bases; bases outside gene matches: 8. This CDR3 spans 17 amino acids.

The chain is built from TRBV7-2 and TRBJ2-7; TRBD2 is a possible D gene (5 bases). From germline, CDR1 is SGHTA and CDR2 FQGNSA. The CDR3 has 14 amino acids. Trimming cost V 5 bases and J 6 bases, with 17 bases left between them. Written as DNA, the CDR3 is TGTGCCAGCAGCGCGGACTTCCCCTCGAGCGAGCAGTACTTC. Translated: CASSADFPSSEQYF.